This record covers a single T cell receptor beta chain. These data belong to a study of neoadjuvant nivolumab and ipilimumab in lung cancer. Some clones are missing from TCRdb's copy, which holds only in-frame ones; the method was immunoSEQ multiplex PCR. The sample has 24,000 or so clones, approximately 80% seen once. This CDR3 is 12 amino acids long. The V gene's germline CDR1 is SEHNR and CDR2 FQNEAQ (reference sequence). V lost 3 bases and J lost 5; bases outside the gene matches: 0. The gene calls are TRBV7-9 and TRBJ1-1, with TRBD1 matching over 7 bases. This clonotype was sampled from an adult with non-small cell lung cancer. The sample in question was peripheral blood, obtained before neoadjuvant nivolumab, alone or with ipilimumab. In DNA form, the CDR3 reads TGTGCCAGCAGCTTGACAGGGACTGAAGCTTTCTTT. Its translation is CASSLTGTEAFF.